The next 9 T cell receptor beta chains were all read from a single sample in a study of OX40 agonist ivuxolimab in advanced cancers. Sequencing was performed with immunoSEQ multiplex PCR; in TCRdb, only in-frame clones are kept and a portion is missing. This sample has about 50,000 clones, with just under 80% found just once. Sample: CD4+ or CD8+ T cells sorted from blood, taken in a trial of the OX40 agonist ivuxolimab. The origin of the receptors is an adult with an advanced solid tumor such as melanoma, head and neck, liver or kidney cancer.

The chain combines TRBV2 with TRBJ2-3, with 11 bases aligning to TRBD1. The CDR3 contains 14 residues. The trim removed 5 bases at V and 4 bases at J, leaving 2 bases unmatched. Per germline, CDR1 SNHLY and CDR2 FYNNEI. This CDR3 reads CASSPGQGADTQYF. CDR3 sequence (DNA): TGTGCCAGCAGTCCGGGACAGGGGGCAGATACGCAGTATTTT.

The V and J genes are TRBV18 and TRBJ2-1, with D tentatively TRBD2 (6 bases). CDR3 length: 17 residues. From germline, CDR1 is KGHSH and CDR2 LQKENI. Trimming pared 2 bases from V and 0 bases from J, leaving 14 bases between. The chain's CDR3 is CASSPGRFGSSYNEQFF. CDR3 nucleotides: TGTGCCAGCTCACCAGGAAGGTTCGGGAGCTCCTACAATGAGCAGTTCTTC.

This clone was counted once. The V call is TRBV14, the J call TRBJ2-7; TRBD2 aligns across 12 bases. Germline V lookup: CDR1 SGHDN, CDR2 FVKESK. V trimming: 8 bases; J trimming: 4 bases; junction bases outside the gene matches: 3. The CDR3 has 13 residues. The chain's CDR3 is CASQTSGSYEQYF. Written as DNA, the CDR3 is TGTGCCAGCCAGACTAGCGGGAGTTACGAGCAGTACTTC.

J is TRBJ1-1 and V is TRBV9, with unresolved D. The CDR3 length is 14 residues. V lost 3 bases and J 4 bases, leaving 13 bases between the germline ends. Germline CDR1 SGDLS, CDR2 YYNGEE. The CDR3 DNA follows: TGTGCCAGCAGCGCCCTCGAGGTGGGCACTGAAGCTTTCTTT. This sequence encodes CASSALEVGTEAFF.

The rearrangement uses TRBV6-1 and TRBJ1-1; D gene unclear. The CDR3 is made up of 14 amino acids. Between the trimmed V and J ends, which lost 5 bases and 5 bases, there was a span of 15 bases. Germline CDR1 MNHNS, CDR2 SASEGT. In nucleotides, the CDR3 is TGTGCCAGCAGTACCCCGAAAGGAGTGACTGAAGCTTTCTTT. Translation: CASSTPKGVTEAFF.

V usage is TRBV6-1 and J usage is TRBJ1-2; D gene uncertain. V lost 6 bases to trimming and J lost 3 bases, with 11 bases between them. The CDR3 is 13 residues long. Germline V gene sequence: CDR1 MNHNS, CDR2 SASEGT. The CDR3 loop is CASSPRTDYGYTF. Written as DNA, the CDR3 is TGTGCCAGCAGCCCTCGGACGGACTATGGCTACACCTTC.

The rearrangement uses TRBV5-1 and TRBJ1-4, with D uncertain. V was trimmed by 0 bases and J by 0 bases, leaving 6 bases between them. CDR3 length: 15 residues. Germline lookup yields CDR1 SGHRS and CDR2 YFSETQ. The CDR3 DNA reads TGCGCCAGCAGCTTGGCCGCTACAACTAATGAAAAACTGTTTTTT. Protein: CASSLAATTNEKLFF.

The J gene is TRBJ2-5, the V gene TRBV7-2; TRBD2 is a possible D gene (6 bases). V lost 2 bases and J 4 bases, leaving 14 bases between the germline ends. The CDR3 sequence is 15 residues long. Germline CDR1 reads SGHTA; CDR2 reads FQGNSA. The CDR3 DNA sequence: TGTGCCAGCAGCTTAAACTTGGCGGGACCAGAGACCCAGTACTTC. It specifies CASSLNLAGPETQYF. The full variable domain, completed using reference TRBV7-2 and TRBJ2-5, is GAGVSQSPSNKVTEKGKDVELRCDPISGHTALYWYRQSLGQGLEFLIYFQGNSAPDKSGLPSDRFSAERTGGSVSTLTIQRTQQEDSAVYLCASSLNLAGPETQYFGPGTRLLVL.

The CDR3 spells CASSLGVGTEQYF. CDR3 nucleotides: TGTGCCAGCAGCTTGGGGGTGGGGACCGAGCAGTACTTC. The gene calls are TRBV5-6 and TRBJ2-7; D is tentatively TRBD1 or TRBD2 (5 bases each). V was cut by 0 bases and J by 6 bases, with 10 bases left in between. The germline CDR1 and CDR2 sequences are SGHDT and YYEEEE. This CDR3 is built from 13 residues.